The clone carrying this T cell receptor (beta chain) has only one observation. Its specificity is not known. The data are from a study of T cell responses to AZD1222 COVID-19 vaccine. Produced via immunoSEQ multiplex PCR; TCRdb's table is partial and in-frame only. The table has about 120,000 clones, roughly nine tenths seen once; the top ten hold approximately 5.1%. This CDR3 is 12 amino acids long. V dropped 7 bases and J dropped 2 bases, with 8 bases sitting between them. CDR1 and CDR2 (germline): MDHEN, SYDVKM. Study-wide results and limits: Targets within unmutated variant regions were reportedly found for nearly half of spike-specific TCRs. Spike-specific TCR breadth rose after two AZD1222 doses, and depth rose as well. Clonal diversity was possibly underestimated; the donors were predominantly white British and more often female. Distributed over spike, vaccine-associated CD4 TCRs predominated at 160-218 and 743-854.

The chain employs TRBV28 and TRBJ1-2; D unresolved. This specimen consisted of peripheral blood, obtained on day 0 of AZD1222 vaccination. The receptor comes from an adult in good health. CDR3 sequence (DNA): TGTGCCAGCAACGGAGGGAACTATGGCTACACCTTC. This encodes CASNGGNYGYTF.